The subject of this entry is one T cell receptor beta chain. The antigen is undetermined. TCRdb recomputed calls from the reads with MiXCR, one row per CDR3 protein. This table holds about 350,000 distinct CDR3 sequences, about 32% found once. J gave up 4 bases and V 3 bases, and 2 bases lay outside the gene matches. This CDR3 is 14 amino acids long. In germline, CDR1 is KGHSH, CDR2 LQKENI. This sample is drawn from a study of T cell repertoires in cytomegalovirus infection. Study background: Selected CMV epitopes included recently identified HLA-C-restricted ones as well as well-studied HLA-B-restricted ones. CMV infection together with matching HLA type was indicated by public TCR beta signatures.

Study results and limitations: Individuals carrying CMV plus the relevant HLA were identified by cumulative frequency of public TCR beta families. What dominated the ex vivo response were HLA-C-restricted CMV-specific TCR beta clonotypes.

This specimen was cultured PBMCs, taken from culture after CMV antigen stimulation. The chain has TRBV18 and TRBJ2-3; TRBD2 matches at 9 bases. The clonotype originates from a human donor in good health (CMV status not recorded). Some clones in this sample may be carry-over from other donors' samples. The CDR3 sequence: CASSPLAGPDTQYF. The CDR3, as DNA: TGTGCCAGCTCACCCCTAGCGGGACCAGATACGCAGTATTTT.